These T cell receptor beta chains were read from a single sample in a study of blood T cell repertoires in COVID-19. Profiling relied on immunoSEQ multiplex PCR, and the TCRdb table lists in-frame clones only, not all of them. The sample has over 150,000 clones, around four fifths seen once. Material for sequencing was peripheral blood. The receptors were gathered from a woman older than 75 with COVID-19, enrolled during active disease. CDR3s include the opening cysteine and the closing phenylalanine or tryptophan. Fields, in order: J gene, D gene, V gene, clone size, CDR3 protein, CDR3 DNA. The D gene is left open where the match is weak. Clone size is not always given. Where it is, it says once, few, many or a class for expanded clones.

J gene: TRBJ2-7; D gene: .; V gene: TRBV5-1; clone size: once; CDR3 protein: CASSLDFRIDYEQYF; CDR3 DNA: TGCGCCAGCAGCTTGGACTTCCGAATCGACTACGAGCAGTACTTC
J gene: TRBJ2-1; D gene: TRBD2; V gene: TRBV3-1/TRBV3-2; clone size: .; CDR3 protein: CASSAPGASGSSNEQFF; CDR3 DNA: TGTGCCAGCAGCGCCCCGGGGGCTAGCGGGAGTTCCAATGAGCAGTTCTTC
J gene: TRBJ2-3; D gene: .; V gene: TRBV5-4; clone size: .; CDR3 protein: CASSLRRGQADTQYF; CDR3 DNA: TGTGCCAGCAGCTTAAGGAGGGGGCAAGCAGATACGCAGTATTTT
J gene: TRBJ2-7; D gene: TRBD2; V gene: TRBV28; clone size: .; CDR3 protein: CASSSGGLGSHEQYF; CDR3 DNA: TGTGCCAGCAGTTCCGGGGGACTAGGGTCCCACGAGCAGTACTTC
J gene: TRBJ1-2; D gene: .; V gene: TRBV29-1; clone size: .; CDR3 protein: CSVDWSYTRGSNYGYTF; CDR3 DNA: TGCAGCGTTGATTGGAGCTATACCCGGGGATCTAACTATGGCTACACCTTC
J gene: TRBJ2-1; D gene: TRBD2; V gene: TRBV24-1; clone size: few; CDR3 protein: CATAGPLAGGDEQFF; CDR3 DNA: TGTGCCACCGCAGGACCACTAGCGGGAGGGGATGAGCAGTTCTTC
J gene: TRBJ1-4; D gene: .; V gene: TRBV7-6; clone size: .; CDR3 protein: CASSTGGAFSEKLFF; CDR3 DNA: TGTGCCAGCAGCACCGGGGGGGCGTTTAGTGAAAAACTGTTTTTT
J gene: TRBJ1-4; D gene: .; V gene: TRBV19; clone size: .; CDR3 protein: CASRQGGEKLFF; CDR3 DNA: TGTGCCAGTAGACAGGGTGGAGAAAAACTGTTTTTT
J gene: TRBJ1-2; D gene: .; V gene: TRBV25-1; clone size: few; CDR3 protein: CASSEGGRGSYTF; CDR3 DNA: TGTGCCAGCAGTGAAGGAGGCAGAGGCAGCTACACCTTC
J gene: TRBJ2-1; D gene: .; V gene: TRBV9; clone size: .; CDR3 protein: CASSVATWGTGEQFF; CDR3 DNA: TGTGCCAGCAGCGTAGCTACATGGGGTACAGGCGAGCAGTTCTTC
J gene: TRBJ1-1; D gene: .; V gene: TRBV7-3; clone size: .; CDR3 protein: CASSSGRRGSTEAFF; CDR3 DNA: TGTGCCAGCAGCTCTGGACGAAGGGGAAGCACTGAAGCTTTCTTT
J gene: TRBJ1-1; D gene: TRBD1; V gene: TRBV6-5; clone size: .; CDR3 protein: CASSKTGLGREAFF; CDR3 DNA: TGTGCCAGCAGTAAGACAGGGTTGGGGAGGGAAGCTTTCTTT
J gene: TRBJ2-1; D gene: TRBD2; V gene: TRBV4-1; clone size: .; CDR3 protein: CASSQPRIAGRSREQFF; CDR3 DNA: TGCGCCAGCAGCCAACCACGGATAGCGGGGAGGTCAAGGGAGCAGTTCTTC
J gene: TRBJ1-6; D gene: TRBD1; V gene: TRBV3-1/TRBV3-2; clone size: .; CDR3 protein: CASSPSTGDSPLHF; CDR3 DNA: TGTGCCAGCAGCCCGTCAACAGGGGATTCACCCCTCCACTTT
J gene: TRBJ2-2; D gene: .; V gene: TRBV15; clone size: .; CDR3 protein: CATSPRRATGELFF; CDR3 DNA: TGTGCCACCAGCCCGAGGAGGGCCACCGGGGAGCTGTTTTTT
J gene: TRBJ2-7; D gene: TRBD1; V gene: TRBV28; clone size: once; CDR3 protein: CASSLLVGQGASEQYF; CDR3 DNA: TGTGCCAGCAGTTTATTGGTGGGACAGGGGGCGAGTGAGCAGTACTTC